This T cell receptor (beta chain) was observed in a study of cytotoxic CD8 clonotypes in ibrutinib-treated CLL (dated by TCRdb to about 2021). With regard to the full study: In this cohort, approximately 15 patients were treatment-naive and ten to eleven were relapsed/refractory, while around 17 had unmutated IGHV. Cryopreserved peripheral blood mononuclear cells were obtained prior to treatment, at the time of response, and at either disease progression or sustained remission. Responses were partial in approximately 24 patients and complete in 2; after median around 68 months follow-up, roughly 14 stayed in remission and some twelve progressed. Samples averaged roughly 260,000 productive templates and more than 85,000 productive rearrangements. Longitudinal samples were obtainable from 26 of the 86 participants in the trial. Samples at response were collected after a median of about 13 months of treatment, with a range of about 6 to 40 months. Every remission and progressive disease sample was obtained while ibrutinib was still being received by the patients.

Based on the germline V gene, the CDR1 and CDR2 sequences are KGHSH and LQKENI. Germline trimming amounts to 4 bases on V and 1 base on J, with 4 as the count of junction bases outside the gene matches. The CDR3 goes from the cysteine to the phenylalanine over 15 residues. The entry retains the CDR3 DNA only, 45 bases that are in frame from base 1. The paper's findings and limits, for the study overall: Baseline clonality exceeded that of age-matched healthy donors and correlated strongly with circulating CD8+ T-cell counts. Sustained-remission and progressing patients did not have matched sampling times, and lymph node repertoires were not examined. Clonality increased at ibrutinib response, stayed stable in sustained remission, and fell back toward baseline at progression. Public clonotypes were rare and either shrank or stayed stable during treatment, and the rise in clonality at ibrutinib response reflected expansion of private clonotypes.

The goal of deep resolution MiSeq sequencing was a depth between 1 in 1 million and 1 in 200,000 T cells, and coverage averaged 10x per clonotype. The immunoSEQ hsTCRB Kit was used to generate TCR beta libraries. For the original study's pipeline: ImmunoSEQ Data Assistant and ImmunoSEQ Analyzer were used for data analysis, and V, D and J genes were assigned according to IMGT definitions. Clonality, which ranges from 0 to 1, was calculated as one minus the normalized Shannon entropy of productive rearrangement frequencies. Only overrepresented clonotypes making up at least 0.05% of the repertoire of each patient were included in the public clonotype analysis. Approximately 14 age-matched healthy donor repertoires from immuneACCESS served as clonality controls. TCRdb took this table from immuneACCESS and kept in-frame rearrangements with V and J called. Such tables lack part of the clones; where checked against another copy, unresolved V genes explain under half of the gap, and the rest is unexplained. That table is the source of V, J and clone size, and D and trimming were worked out from the DNA. The sample table holds about 24,000 clones, of which approximately 71% were seen once. The ten largest clones take up more than 40% of the sample.

Sample time point, as interpreted from the label and publication: about twelve months on ibrutinib. For TCR beta library preparation, roughly 2 micrograms of genomic DNA were isolated from cryopreserved PBMCs. Longitudinal blood samples from CLL patients receiving ibrutinib monotherapy were subjected to high-throughput TCR beta sequencing. Patients were enrolled in a phase 2 open-label single-center ibrutinib monotherapy trial. A word on this clone: It lacks a known antigen. Base qualities are missing; no much larger clone stands one base away.

This chain joins TRBV18 to TRBJ2-3, with 8 bases in between that match TRBD2. The source was PBMCs, collected after 12 months of ibrutinib treatment. The source is a human donor with chronic lymphocytic leukemia. The CDR3 protein is CASSQPGGGTDTQYF. In nucleotides, the sequence is TGTGCCAGCTCACAACCGGGGGGGGGCACAGATACGCAGTATTTT.